Following are 22 T cell receptor beta chains from one sample sequenced in a study of T cells after yellow fever vaccination. TCRdb reprocessed the 5' RACE reads via MiXCR and lists one record per CDR3 protein. The sample comprises 50,000 to 60,000 distinct CDR3 sequences, 6.5% to 8.5% of which are singletons, and 20% to 25% rests with the top ten. The sample here was CD8+ T cells not binding an NS4B(214-222) dextramer, sorted from PBMCs, taken roughly 45 days after the first yellow fever vaccination. The receptor set was obtained from a man between 18 and 29 years old who received the YFV17D yellow fever vaccine.

This clonotype was observed a few times. This chain links TRBV7-2 with TRBJ2-5; 7 bases agree with TRBD2. Per the germline V gene, CDR1 is SGHTA and CDR2 is FQGNSA. Trimming cost V 5 bases and J 5 bases; bases outside gene matches: 11. The CDR3 runs to 15 residues. The CDR3 is CASSPLGGMGETQYF. The CDR3 nucleotides are TGTGCCAGCAGCCCGTTGGGGGGGATGGGGGAGACCCAGTACTTC.

This clonotype was seen a handful of times. This chain connects TRBV7-2 to TRBJ1-1; D is uncertain. Germline V gene lookup returns CDR1 SGHTA and CDR2 FQGNSA. The CDR3 loop spans 14 amino acids. V lost 2 bases to trimming and J lost 2 bases, with 9 bases between them. DNA for the CDR3: TGTGCCAGCAGCTTATTTAAGGGAAACACTGAAGCTTTCTTT. It yields the protein CASSLFKGNTEAFF.

V and J are TRBV7-9 and TRBJ2-7, with 7 positions matching TRBD1. This CDR3 is built from 14 residues. Germline V gives CDR1 SEHNR, CDR2 FQNEAQ (reference sequence). The ends lost 5 bases at V and 3 bases at J; junction bases unmatched: 7. This chain's CDR3 is CASSPATGSYEQYF. CDR3 bases: TGTGCCAGCAGCCCAGCGACAGGGAGCTACGAGCAGTACTTC.

The rearrangement uses TRBV30 and TRBJ1-4; perhaps TRBD1 as D (6 bases). The ends were cut back, 5 bases at V and 5 bases at J, with 6 bases in the middle. This CDR3 has 11 residues. Per the germline V gene, CDR1 is GTSNPN and CDR2 is SVGIG (reference sequence). The chain's CDR3 is CAWQGNEKLFF. As DNA, the CDR3 is TGTGCCTGGCAGGGGAATGAAAAACTGTTTTTT.

This clonotype showed up just a few times. V gene TRBV11-3 combines with J gene TRBJ2-7; D possibly corresponds to TRBD1 (6 bases). Trimming removed 7 bases from V and 1 base from J, with 14 bases in between. Germline CDR1 and CDR2: SGHNT and YENEEA. The CDR3 has 14 residues. For the CDR3, the DNA is TGTGCCAGCACACAGGGTCTGCGTTCCTACGAGCAGTACGTC. Amino acid sequence: CASTQGLRSYEQYV.

The chain employs TRBV24-1 and TRBJ2-1, with D unclear. CDR1 and CDR2 from the germline V gene are KGHDR and SFDVKD. V lost 1 base and J 9 bases, leaving 3 bases between the germline ends. The CDR3 loop spans 11 amino acids. The CDR3 reads CATSDFGEQFF. CDR3 nucleotide sequence: TGTGCCACCAGTGATTTTGGTGAGCAGTTCTTC.

The sample holds many counts of this clonotype. The V call is TRBV12-3 or TRBV12-4, the J call TRBJ2-5, with D maybe TRBD2 (6 bases). Trimming left V 3 bases short and J 4 bases short, with 6 bases between. This CDR3 region has 12 residues. CDR3 coding DNA: TGTGCCAGCAGTTTCGGGGGAGAGACCCAGTACTTC. This encodes CASSFGGETQYF.

The chain carries TRBV10-1 and TRBJ2-7; D possibly corresponds to TRBD2 (6 bases). V dropped 5 bases and J dropped 2 bases, with 19 bases sitting between them. Germline CDR1 WNHNN, CDR2 SYGVQD (reference sequence). The CDR3 is 16 residues long. CDR3 in DNA: TGCGCCAGCAGTTCCGGGAGCCGCGTTCTCCCCTACGAGCAGTACTTC. Translating gives CASSSGSRVLPYEQYF.

This clonotype has only a few counts. This chain uses TRBV6-2 or TRBV6-3 with TRBJ2-1; 12 bases are shared with TRBD1. This CDR3 comprises 15 residues. With 5 bases clipped from V and 7 bases from J, the junction kept 6 bases outside the gene matches. The germline CDR1 and CDR2 sequences are MNHEY and SVGEGT. The CDR3 bases are TGTGCCAGCAGTAGGGGACAGGGGGCGAGTAATGAGCAGTTCTTC. It translates to CASSRGQGASNEQFF.

This clonotype has a count of ten or more. The chain uses TRBV5-1 and TRBJ1-2; 8 nucleotides align to TRBD1. Looked up from germline, CDR1 is SGHRS and CDR2 is YFSETQ. The CDR3 contains 13 residues. Trimming removed 1 base from V and 6 bases from J; junction bases left unmatched: 2. The CDR3 here is CASSLYRGNGYTF. The DNA of the CDR3 is TGCGCCAGCAGCTTGTACAGGGGGAATGGCTACACCTTC.

This clonotype was counted at least ten times. The germline gene is not matched at one end of the junction; a read error may be the cause. The rearrangement links TRBV29-1 to TRBJ2-5; D unclear. CDR3 length: 12 residues. Germline V gene data show CDR1 as SQVTM and CDR2 as ANQGSEA. CDR3 protein: CNGWRPFEAQYF. The CDR3 nucleotides read TGTAACGGGTGGCGGCCCTTCGAGGCCCAGTACTTC.

The chain uses TRBV5-1 and TRBJ1-2; 8 nucleotides agree with TRBD1. With V trimmed by 2 bases and J by 6 bases, 6 bases remained unmatched. CDR1 and CDR2 from the germline V gene are SGHRS and YFSETQ. The CDR3 runs to 14 residues. The chain's CDR3 is CASSLQSTGDGYTF. In DNA form, the CDR3 reads TGCGCCAGCAGCTTACAGTCGACAGGGGATGGCTACACCTTC.

A few counts support this clonotype. The rearrangement links TRBV12-3 or TRBV12-4 to TRBJ1-5, with D hard to call. The CDR3 runs to 13 residues. Between the trimmed V and J ends, which lost 7 bases and 4 bases, there was a span of 11 bases. CDR3 region: CASTVGINQPQHF. The DNA of the CDR3 is TGTGCCAGCACCGTAGGGATAAATCAGCCCCAGCATTTT.

V and J are TRBV12-3 or TRBV12-4 and TRBJ1-4; D gene unclear. V was shortened by 5 bases and J by 3 bases, with 10 bases between the two germline ends. The CDR3 runs 14 residues. CDR3 sequence: CASSPISPNEKLFF. CDR3 in DNA: TGTGCCAGCAGTCCCATAAGCCCTAATGAAAAACTGTTTTTT.

This clonotype was seen a handful of times. V is TRBV19 and J is TRBJ2-2, with D possibly TRBD2 on 5 matching bases. V was shortened by 3 bases and J by 6 bases, with 8 bases between the two germline ends. Germline CDR1 reads LNHDA; CDR2 reads SQIVND (reference sequence). The CDR3 spans 13 residues. CDR3 bases: TGTGCCAGTAGTATCACCGGGGCCGGGGAGCTGTTTTTT. Its translation is CASSITGAGELFF.

CDR3 nucleotides: TGTGCCATCAGGACCGACAGGGGCACTGAAGCTTTCTTT. Its translation: CAIRTDRGTEAFF. J is TRBJ1-1 and V is TRBV10-3, with 8 bases identical to TRBD1. The CDR3 spans 13 residues. The germline CDR1 and CDR2 sequences are ENHRY and SYGVKD. J lost 4 bases, V lost 6 bases, and 4 bases had no gene match.

This clonotype was counted only a few times. The chain combines TRBV19 with TRBJ2-7; weak D call: TRBD2 (6 bases). The CDR3 has 14 residues. With 1 base removed from V and 3 bases from J, the gap between germline ends came to 10 bases. CDR1 and CDR2 from the germline V gene are LNHDA and SQIVND (reference sequence). The CDR3 nucleotides are TGTGCCAGTAGTATAGGAACGGGGGACTACGAGCAGTACGTC. As protein: CASSIGTGDYEQYV.

A remark on this clonotype: A much more abundant neighbour one base away suggests this may be a read error. The rearrangement joins TRBV6-1 to TRBJ1-1; 8 bases are a match to TRBD1. Germline V lookup: CDR1 MNHNS, CDR2 SASEGT. V trimming: 5 bases; J trimming: 3 bases; junction bases outside the gene matches: 2. CDR3 length: 13 amino acids. The CDR3 DNA reads TGTGCCAGCAGTCTGGACAGGGACACTGAAGCTTTCTTT. Protein product: CASSLDRDTEAFF.

The chain is built from TRBV5-6 and TRBJ2-1; D gene unclear. Per the germline V gene, CDR1 is SGHDT and CDR2 is YYEEEE. The ends were cut back, 2 bases at V and 0 bases at J, with 9 bases in the middle. The CDR3 is made up of 15 amino acids. The CDR3 DNA follows: TGTGCCAGCAGCTTCCGGGTCCCCTCCTACAATGAGCAGTTCTTC. Its protein product is CASSFRVPSYNEQFF.

This clonotype was seen many times. The chain uses TRBV20-1 and TRBJ2-7; D may match TRBD1 or TRBD2 (6 bases each). Germline CDR1 is DFQATT and CDR2 is SNEGSKA (reference sequence). CDR3 size: 14 residues. The V gene lost 0 bases and the J gene lost 4 bases, with 13 bases spanning the gap. The CDR3 reads CSARDNTGRYEQYF. The CDR3 region has the DNA TGCAGTGCTAGAGATAACACAGGGAGGTACGAGCAGTACTTC.

This clonotype was recorded many times. This chain connects TRBV12-3 or TRBV12-4 to TRBJ2-5; 7 positions match TRBD1. The CDR3 runs 13 residues. Losses at the gene ends were 6 bases for V and 3 bases for J; bases not matched to a gene: 4. CDR3 sequence: CASRPGTEETQYF. The DNA of the CDR3 is TGTGCCAGCAGGCCTGGGACAGAAGAGACCCAGTACTTC.

V usage is TRBV6-2 or TRBV6-3 and J usage is TRBJ1-5; TRBD1 might be the D (5 bases). The CDR3 extends over 14 amino acids. The germline V gene has CDR1 MNHEY and CDR2 SVGEGT. Trimming stripped 8 bases from V and 3 bases from J, with 14 bases between. The CDR3: CASAQGAINQPQHF. As DNA, the CDR3 is TGTGCCAGCGCTCAGGGCGCCATCAATCAGCCCCAGCATTTT.